This record concerns one T cell receptor beta chain sequence. The method was immunoSEQ multiplex PCR; TCRdb's version includes in-frame clones alone and lacks a portion of them. The sample includes roughly 2 million clones, roughly 94% of them seen just once. This specimen comes from a study of shared clonotypes between healthy human individuals. The length of the CDR3 is 16 residues. V shed 0 bases and J 1 base; nucleotides not matched to a gene: 2. Germline CDR1 and CDR2: LGHNA and YSLEER. This TCR came from a man aged 18 to 35 in good health. The source material was naive CD4+ T cells sorted from blood. The subset is: CD45RA+ positively selected. The V and J genes are TRBV4-3 and TRBJ2-3; 9 nucleotides line up with TRBD1. The CDR3 bases are TGCGCCAGCAGCCAAGATTGGACAGGGGGCACAGATACGCAGTATTTT. Translation: CASSQDWTGGTDTQYF.